A single T cell receptor (beta chain) is shown here with its context. What it binds is not known. The naive CD8 subset, CD45RO-negative cells positively selected for CCR7, excluded terminally differentiated effector memory CD45RA+ cells. Only Caucasian adults living in Nashville, Tennessee made up the donor group. The J segment lost 0 bases and the V segment lost 8 bases, leaving 3 bases of the junction unmatched. Per the germline V gene, CDR1 is SNHLY and CDR2 is FYNNEI. This CDR3 is 14 amino acids long. The entry originates in a study of shared clonotypes between healthy human individuals. Whole-study findings and limits: Only blood was sampled; tissue repertoires likely differ. Relative to their counterparts shared across all four donors, non-shared clonotypes exhibited diminished generation probabilities.

The table came from immunoSEQ multiplex PCR; TCRdb's copy has only in-frame clones and leaves some out. The sample has some 2.1 million clones, approximately 94% seen once; the top ten hold roughly 1%. The sample was naive CD8+ T cells sorted from blood. The chain couples TRBV2 to TRBJ2-7; 11 nucleotides match TRBD1. This receptor was identified in a man aged 18 to 29 in good health. The DNA for the CDR3 is TGTGCCAGCCAAGGGACAGGGGGCTCCTACGAGCAGTACTTC. Translating gives CASQGTGGSYEQYF.